This T cell receptor beta chain was recorded in a study of response to subunit inactivated influenza vaccine. V lost 5 bases and J lost 8; bases outside the gene matches: 9. Germline CDR1 and CDR2: MDHEN and SYDVKM. There are 13 residues in the CDR3. This clonotype was picked up many times. Its matching antigen is unknown. Overall study findings and caveats: Each seasonal influenza vaccination, the authors suggested, recruits few new T cells.

TCRdb independently ran MiXCR on the RT-PCR reads; one entry per CDR3 protein. The sample includes roughly 700,000 distinct CDR3 sequences, about a sixth of them seen just once. This sample comprised PBMCs from blood, obtained 11 to 12 days after vaccination. The receptor was isolated from a man aged 45 to 65 who received an inactivated influenza vaccine. This chain uses TRBV28 with TRBJ2-7; 7 bases fit TRBD1. The CDR3 spells CASSRQGLPKQYF. The CDR3 nucleotides read TGTGCCAGCAGTCGACAGGGTTTGCCCAAGCAGTACTTC.